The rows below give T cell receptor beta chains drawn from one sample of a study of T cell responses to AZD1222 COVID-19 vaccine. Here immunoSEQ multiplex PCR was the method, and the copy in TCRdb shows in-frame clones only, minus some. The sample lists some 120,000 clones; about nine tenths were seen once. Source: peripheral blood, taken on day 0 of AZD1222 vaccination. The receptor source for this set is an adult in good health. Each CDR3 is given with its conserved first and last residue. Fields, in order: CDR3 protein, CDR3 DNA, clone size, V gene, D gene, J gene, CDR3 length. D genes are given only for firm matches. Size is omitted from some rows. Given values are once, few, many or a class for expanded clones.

CASSQGRQGLNYGYTF TGTGCCAGCAGCCAAGGCAGACAGGGGCTTAACTATGGCTACACCTTC few TRBV7-8 TRBD1 TRBJ1-2 16
CASSEDRNKYGYTF TGTGCCAGCAGTGAAGACAGGAACAAGTATGGCTACACCTTC . TRBV2 . TRBJ1-2 14
CASSDRVDEKLFF TGTGCCAGCTCCGACAGGGTTGATGAAAAACTGTTTTTT . TRBV18 TRBD1 TRBJ1-4 13
CASSPGEGTQPQHF TGTGCCAGCAGCCCCGGGGAGGGGACTCAGCCCCAGCATTTT . TRBV7-9 . TRBJ1-5 14
CASTWTGSNEKLFF TGTGCCAGCACCTGGACAGGCTCTAATGAAAAACTGTTTTTT . TRBV5-6 TRBD1 TRBJ1-4 14
CASSLYPRGGGEQYF TGCGCCAGCAGCTTGTACCCGAGGGGTGGGGGAGAGCAGTACTTC few TRBV5-1 . TRBJ2-7 15
CAWSQGVFDTQYF TGTGCCTGGAGTCAGGGCGTTTTCGATACGCAGTATTTT . TRBV30 . TRBJ2-3 13
CASSLTGQGSYEQYF TGTGCCAGCAGCCTGACGGGACAGGGATCCTACGAGCAGTACTTC . TRBV13 TRBD1 TRBJ2-7 15
CASSLAPRGDTYEQYF TGTGCCAGCAGCTTGGCTCCACGGGGAGATACCTACGAGCAGTACTTC . TRBV5-5 . TRBJ2-7 16
CASSRIRTGGANTEAFF TGTGCCAGCAGCAGAATAAGGACCGGGGGGGCAAACACTGAAGCTTTCTTT few TRBV5-4 . TRBJ1-1 17
CASSMDPPSYNSPLHF TGTGCCAGTAGTATGGACCCTCCATCCTATAATTCACCCCTCCACTTT . TRBV19 . TRBJ1-6 16
CASSPGQGNTGELFF TGTGCCAGCAGCCCGGGACAGGGGAACACCGGGGAGCTGTTTTTT . TRBV5-4 TRBD1 TRBJ2-2 15